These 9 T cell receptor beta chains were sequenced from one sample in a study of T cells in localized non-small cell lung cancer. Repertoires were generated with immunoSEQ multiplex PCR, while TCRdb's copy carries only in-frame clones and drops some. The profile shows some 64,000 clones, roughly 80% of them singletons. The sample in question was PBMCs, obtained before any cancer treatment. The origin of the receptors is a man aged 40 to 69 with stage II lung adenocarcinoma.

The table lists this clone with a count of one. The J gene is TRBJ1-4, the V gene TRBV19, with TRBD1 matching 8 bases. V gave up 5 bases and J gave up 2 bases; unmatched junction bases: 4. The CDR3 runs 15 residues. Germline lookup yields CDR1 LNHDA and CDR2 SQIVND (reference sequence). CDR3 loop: CASSFQGATNEKLFF. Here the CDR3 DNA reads TGTGCCAGTAGTTTTCAGGGGGCGACTAATGAAAAACTGTTTTTT.

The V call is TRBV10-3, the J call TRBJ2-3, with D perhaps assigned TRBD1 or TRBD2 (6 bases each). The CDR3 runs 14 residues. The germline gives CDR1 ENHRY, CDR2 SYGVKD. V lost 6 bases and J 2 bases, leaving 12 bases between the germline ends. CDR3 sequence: CAIRIGGNTDTQYF. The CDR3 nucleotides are TGTGCCATCAGGATAGGGGGGAACACAGATACGCAGTATTTT.

The CDR3 DNA reads TGCGCCAGCAGTGAGTGGGGGGCAGGGGAAGAGACCCAGTACTTC. Its protein product is CASSEWGAGEETQYF. V is TRBV10-1 and J is TRBJ2-5; D is possibly TRBD1 or TRBD2 (6 bases each). Trimming cost V 1 base and J 3 bases, with 12 bases left between them. The CDR3 is made up of 15 amino acids. In germline, CDR1 is WNHNN, CDR2 SYGVQD (reference sequence).

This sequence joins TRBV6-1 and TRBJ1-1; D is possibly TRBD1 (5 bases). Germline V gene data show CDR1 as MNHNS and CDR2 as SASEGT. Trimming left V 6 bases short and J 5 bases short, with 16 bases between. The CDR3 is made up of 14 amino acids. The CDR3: CASSPRGRGTEAFF. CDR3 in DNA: TGTGCCAGCAGCCCTAGGGGCAGAGGGACTGAAGCTTTCTTT.

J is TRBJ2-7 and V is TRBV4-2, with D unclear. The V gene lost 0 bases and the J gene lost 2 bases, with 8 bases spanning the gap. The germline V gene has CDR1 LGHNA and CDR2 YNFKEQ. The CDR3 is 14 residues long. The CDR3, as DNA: TGTGCCAGCAGCCAAGATACAAGCACCTACGAGCAGTACTTC. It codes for CASSQDTSTYEQYF.

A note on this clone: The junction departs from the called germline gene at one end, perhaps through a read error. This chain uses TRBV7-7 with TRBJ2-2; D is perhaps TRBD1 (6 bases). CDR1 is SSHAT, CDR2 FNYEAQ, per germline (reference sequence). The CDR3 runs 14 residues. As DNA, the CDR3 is TGTGCTAGCAGCACATACAGGGATACCGGGGAGCTGTTTTTT. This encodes CASSTYRDTGELFF.

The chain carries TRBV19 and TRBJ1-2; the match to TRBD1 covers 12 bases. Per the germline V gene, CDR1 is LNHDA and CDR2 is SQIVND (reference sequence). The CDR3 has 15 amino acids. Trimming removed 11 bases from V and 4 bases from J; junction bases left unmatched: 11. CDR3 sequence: CASNPGDRGPYGYTF. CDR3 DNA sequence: TGTGCCTCAAACCCGGGGGACAGGGGGCCCTATGGCTACACCTTC.

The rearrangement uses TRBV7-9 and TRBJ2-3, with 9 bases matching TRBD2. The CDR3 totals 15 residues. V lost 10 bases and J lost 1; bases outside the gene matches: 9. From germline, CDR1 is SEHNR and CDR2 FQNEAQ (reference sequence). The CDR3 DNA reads TGTGCCACCTTCGGTGGGACTAGCCGCACAGATACGCAGTATTTT. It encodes CATFGGTSRTDTQYF.

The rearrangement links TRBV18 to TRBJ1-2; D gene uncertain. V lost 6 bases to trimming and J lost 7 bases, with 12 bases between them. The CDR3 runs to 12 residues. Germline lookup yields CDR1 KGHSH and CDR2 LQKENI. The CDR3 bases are TGTGCCAGCTCCGACGGGTTTTCTGGCTACACCTTC. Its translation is CASSDGFSGYTF.